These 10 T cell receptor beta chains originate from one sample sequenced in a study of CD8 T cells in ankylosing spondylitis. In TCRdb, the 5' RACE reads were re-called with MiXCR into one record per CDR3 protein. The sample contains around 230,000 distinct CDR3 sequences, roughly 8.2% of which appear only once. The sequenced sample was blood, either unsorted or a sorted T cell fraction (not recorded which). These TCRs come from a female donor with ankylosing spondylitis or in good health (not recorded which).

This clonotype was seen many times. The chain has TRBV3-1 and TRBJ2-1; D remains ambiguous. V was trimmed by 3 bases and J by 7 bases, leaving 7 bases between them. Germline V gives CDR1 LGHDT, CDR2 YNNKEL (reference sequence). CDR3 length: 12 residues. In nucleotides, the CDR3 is TGTGCCAGCAGCCACGGGTTAAATGAGCAGTTCTTC. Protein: CASSHGLNEQFF.

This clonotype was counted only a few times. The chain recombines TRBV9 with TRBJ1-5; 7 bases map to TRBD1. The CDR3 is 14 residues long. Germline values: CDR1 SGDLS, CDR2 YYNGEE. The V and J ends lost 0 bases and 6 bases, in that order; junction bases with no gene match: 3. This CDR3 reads CASSVGQGGQPQHF. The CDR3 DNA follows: TGTGCCAGCAGCGTAGGACAGGGTGGTCAGCCCCAGCATTTT.

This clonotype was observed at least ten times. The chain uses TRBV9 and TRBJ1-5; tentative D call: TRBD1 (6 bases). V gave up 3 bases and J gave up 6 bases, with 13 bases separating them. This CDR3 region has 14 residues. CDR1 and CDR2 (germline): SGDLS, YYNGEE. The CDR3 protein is CASSEGEGTQPQHF. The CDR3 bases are TGTGCCAGCAGCGAGGGGGAGGGTACTCAGCCCCAGCATTTT.

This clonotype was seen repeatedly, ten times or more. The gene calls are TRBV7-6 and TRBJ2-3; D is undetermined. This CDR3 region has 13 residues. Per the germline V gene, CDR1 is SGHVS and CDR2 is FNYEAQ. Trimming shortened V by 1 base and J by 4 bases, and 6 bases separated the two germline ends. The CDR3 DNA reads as TGTGCCAGCAGCTTAGTTGAGGCAGATACGCAGTATTTT. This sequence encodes CASSLVEADTQYF.

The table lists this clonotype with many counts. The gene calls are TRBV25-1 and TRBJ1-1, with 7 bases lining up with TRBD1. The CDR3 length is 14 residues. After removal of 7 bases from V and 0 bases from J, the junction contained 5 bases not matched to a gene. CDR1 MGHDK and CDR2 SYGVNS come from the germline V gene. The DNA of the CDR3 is TGTGCCAGCACCCGGACAGGCCTGAACACTGAAGCTTTCTTT. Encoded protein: CASTRTGLNTEAFF.

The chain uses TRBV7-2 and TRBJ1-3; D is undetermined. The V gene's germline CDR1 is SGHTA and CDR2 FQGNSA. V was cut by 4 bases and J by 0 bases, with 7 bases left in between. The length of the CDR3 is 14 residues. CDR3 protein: CASSWTVSGNTIYF. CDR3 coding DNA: TGTGCCAGCAGCTGGACCGTCTCTGGAAACACCATATATTTT.

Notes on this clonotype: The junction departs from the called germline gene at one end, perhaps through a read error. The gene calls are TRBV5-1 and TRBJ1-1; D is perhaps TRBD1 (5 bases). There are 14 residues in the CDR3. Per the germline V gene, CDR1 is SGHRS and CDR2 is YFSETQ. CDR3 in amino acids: CVSSPLGGDTEAFF. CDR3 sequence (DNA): TGCGTCAGCAGCCCCCTGGGAGGGGACACTGAAGCTTTCTTT.

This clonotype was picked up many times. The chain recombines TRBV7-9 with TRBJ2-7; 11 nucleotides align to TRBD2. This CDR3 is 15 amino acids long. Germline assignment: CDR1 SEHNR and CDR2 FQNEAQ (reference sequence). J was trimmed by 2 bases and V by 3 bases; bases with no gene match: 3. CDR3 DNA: TGTGCCAGCAGCTTGGGGACTAGCGGTCCCTACGAGCAGTACTTC. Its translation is CASSLGTSGPYEQYF. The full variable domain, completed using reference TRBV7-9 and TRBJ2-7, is DTGVSQNPRHKITKRGQNVTFRCDPISEHNRLYWYRQTLGQGPEFLTYFQNEAQLEKSRLLSDRFSAERPKGSFSTLEIQRTEQGDSAMYLCASSLGTSGPYEQYFGPGTRLTVT.

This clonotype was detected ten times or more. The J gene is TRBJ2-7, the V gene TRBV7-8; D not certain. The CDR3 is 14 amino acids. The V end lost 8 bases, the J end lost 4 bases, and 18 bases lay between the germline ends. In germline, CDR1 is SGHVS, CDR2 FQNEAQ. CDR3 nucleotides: TGTGCCAGCCGATCAAAACCCCATACGTACGAGCAGTACTTC. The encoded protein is CASRSKPHTYEQYF.

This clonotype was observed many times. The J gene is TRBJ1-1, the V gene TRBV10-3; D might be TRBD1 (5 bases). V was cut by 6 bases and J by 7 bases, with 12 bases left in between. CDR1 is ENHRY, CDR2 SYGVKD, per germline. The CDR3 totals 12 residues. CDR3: CAIRRGTYEAFF. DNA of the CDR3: TGTGCCATCAGGAGGGGAACCTATGAAGCTTTCTTT.